This TCR beta chain was identified in a study of regulatory T cells in long-lasting Graves disease. Study conclusions and caveats: Newly diagnosed disease favored TRBV20-1 and TRBJ2-1 over persistent disease. Persistent patients shared more public clonotypes (over 2,500) than new patients (just under 1,000). Possibly, too few samples lowered accuracy.

Described time point: newly diagnosed GD, antithyroid drugs for less than 3 months. Researchers made the TCR library from RNA that was extracted from PBMCs. Construction of TCR beta libraries relied on iRepertoire HTBI primers and on Arm-PCR targeting CDR3 regions. Via MiXCR, TCRdb re-called the multiplex PCR reads, giving one row per CDR3 protein. The top ten clones hold about 12% of a sample with about 560,000 distinct CDR3 sequences, 16% of them seen once. This clonotype was recorded many times. The antigen remains undetermined. The germline V gene encodes CDR1 SNHLY and CDR2 FYNNEI. CDR3 length: 16 residues. With 5 bases clipped from V and 3 bases from J, the junction kept 10 bases outside the gene matches. These data were also filed under a second study, of T cells in Graves' hyperthyroidism and ophthalmopathy. That work adds: Ophthalmopathy was identified by the model a median approximately six months ahead of onset.

The rearrangement joins TRBV2 to TRBJ1-5; 7 bases line up with TRBD1. The receptor's source is a man between 18 and 35 years old with Graves disease. Here the sequenced sample was peripheral blood mononuclear cells (PBMCs), taken at new diagnosis, from a patient treated with antithyroid drugs. CDR3 loop: CASSTGVLPLNQPQHF. Written as DNA, the CDR3 is TGTGCCAGCAGTACAGGGGTCCTACCCCTCAATCAGCCCCAGCATTTT. The full variable domain, its missing parts supplied by reference TRBV2 and TRBJ1-5, is EPEVTQTPSHQVTQMGQEVILRCVPISNHLYFYWYRQILGQKVEFLVSFYNNEISEKSEIFDDQFSVERPDGSNFTLKIRSTKLEDSAMYFCASSTGVLPLNQPQHFGDGTRLSIL.